The present TCR beta chain was sequenced within a study of spatial heterogeneity in lung cancer. By share, this clonotype counts as medium-sized (0.01 to 0.1%). MiXCR, applied by TCRdb to the 5' RACE reads, yields one record per CDR3 protein. The sample lists 40,000 or so distinct CDR3 sequences, less than 5.5% occurring once. Specified time point: sample taken at primary tumor resection. Unsorted whole RNA from tumor, nontumor lung or frozen PBMC underwent sequencing. The TCR comes from a female donor with early-stage non-small cell lung cancer. The specimen comprised PBMCs, sampled at surgery.

The CDR3 nucleotides are TGTGCCAGCAGACCCGGGACAGCGAACACCGGGGAGCTGTTTTTT. Residues: CASRPGTANTGELFF. This rearrangement joins TRBV6-6 to TRBJ2-2; 7 nucleotides align to TRBD1. V trimming: 6 bases; J trimming: 0 bases; junction bases outside the gene matches: 4. The V gene's germline CDR1 is MNHNY and CDR2 SVGAGI (reference sequence). The CDR3 contains 15 residues.